This is a list of T cell receptor beta chains from one sample in a study of T cell responses to AZD1222 COVID-19 vaccine. TCRdb's table, derived via immunoSEQ multiplex PCR, lists solely in-frame clones and lacks some. Counted here are about 120,000 clones, about 90% occurring once; the ten biggest clones make up about 5%. Sequenced material: peripheral blood, taken on day 0 of AZD1222 vaccination. Receptor source: an adult in good health. Both conserved end residues are part of each CDR3. A D gene is named only where the DNA matches it firmly. Clone sizes are given selectively: once, few, many, or a class where the clone is expanded.

j_call clone_size v_call d_call cdr3_nt cdr3_aa
TRBJ2-1 once TRBV15 NA TGTGCCACCAGCAGTCCTCCGGGAGATGAGCAGTTCTTC CATSSPPGDEQFF
TRBJ2-7 NA TRBV7-2 NA TGTGCCAGCAGCAGGGGGACCCTTGAGCAGTACTTC CASSRGTLEQYF
TRBJ1-2 NA TRBV21-1 NA TGTGCCAGCAGCAAAAAGACCTGGGGGGCCTTTTATAACTATGGCTACACCTTC CASSKKTWGAFYNYGYTF
TRBJ2-6 few TRBV5-4 NA TGTGCCAGCAGCTTGGGACAGGCTATGGGGGCCAACGTCCTGACTTTC CASSLGQAMGANVLTF
TRBJ2-1 NA TRBV10-3 NA TGTGCCATCAGTGAGTCCGGGACCCCCTACAATGAGCAGTTCTTC CAISESGTPYNEQFF
TRBJ2-1 few TRBV7-7 TRBD2 TGTGCTAGCAGCTTAGCCGGGACTAGCGGGGTCGATGAGCAGTTCTTC CASSLAGTSGVDEQFF
TRBJ1-6 NA TRBV10-3 TRBD1 TGTGCCATCCGGACAGGGAGCTCACCCCTCCACTTT CAIRTGSSPLHF
TRBJ1-6 NA TRBV6-2/TRBV6-3 NA TGTGCCAGCAGTTCTATTCCGGGACCCGATTATTCACCCCTCCACTTT CASSSIPGPDYSPLHF
TRBJ1-2 few TRBV27 NA TGTGCCAGCCGGGATGACAGGAGGTATGGCTACACCTTC CASRDDRRYGYTF
TRBJ2-3 once TRBV12-3/TRBV12-4 NA TGTGCCAGCAGTTCCGAAATAGGTACGCAGTATTTT CASSSEIGTQYF
TRBJ2-7 NA TRBV6-5 NA TGTGCCAGCACCAGAGACAGATTCTACGAGCAGTACTTC CASTRDRFYEQYF
TRBJ2-1 once TRBV27 TRBD2 TGTGCCAGCAGCCCCGGGGGGAAGACCTACAATGAGCAGTTCTTC CASSPGGKTYNEQFF
TRBJ1-6 NA TRBV3-1/TRBV3-2 TRBD1 TGTGCCAGCAGCCAGTTGGACAGGGTTGGTTCACCCCTCCACTTT CASSQLDRVGSPLHF
TRBJ2-1 NA TRBV28 NA TGTGCCAGCATGTCAGAGAGGGCAGGGGGGGCCTACAATGAGCAGTTCTTC CASMSERAGGAYNEQFF
TRBJ1-5 NA TRBV28 TRBD1 TGTGCCAGCAGTTCAGGACAGGCGAATCAGCCCCAGCATTTT CASSSGQANQPQHF
TRBJ1-3 NA TRBV19 NA TGTGCCAGTAGCACTGGAAACACCATATATTTT CASSTGNTIYF
TRBJ1-6 NA TRBV7-2 NA TGTGCCAGCAGCCTCCAACCTCGTTCACCCCTCCACTTT CASSLQPRSPLHF
TRBJ1-4 few TRBV19 NA TGTGCCAGTAGTATTCGAGGGGAGTTCAGTAATGAAAAACTGTTTTTT CASSIRGEFSNEKLFF
TRBJ1-4 NA TRBV7-2 TRBD1 TGTGCCAGCAGCACCCCAGGGGGCGAAAAACTGTTTTTT CASSTPGGEKLFF